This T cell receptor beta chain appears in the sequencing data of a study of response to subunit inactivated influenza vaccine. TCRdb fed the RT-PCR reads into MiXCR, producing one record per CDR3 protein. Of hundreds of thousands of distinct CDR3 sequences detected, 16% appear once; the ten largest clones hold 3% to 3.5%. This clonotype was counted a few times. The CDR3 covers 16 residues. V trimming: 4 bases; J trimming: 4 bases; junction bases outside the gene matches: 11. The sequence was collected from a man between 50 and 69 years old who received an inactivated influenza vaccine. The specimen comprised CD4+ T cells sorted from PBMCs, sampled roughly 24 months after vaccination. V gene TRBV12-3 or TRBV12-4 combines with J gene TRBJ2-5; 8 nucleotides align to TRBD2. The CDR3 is CASSSRGAGGRETQYF. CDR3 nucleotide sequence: TGTGCCAGCAGTTCCCGGGGGGCGGGGGGTCGAGAGACCCAGTACTTC.